These 22 T cell receptor beta chains share one sample of origin, sequenced in a study of T-cell memory formation after mild COVID-19. TCRdb fed the 5' RACE reads into MiXCR, producing one record per CDR3 protein. This table holds 140,000 to 150,000 distinct CDR3 sequences, approximately 26% found once. The sample consisted of PBMCs or a T cell subset sorted from them (not recorded which). The receptor set was obtained from an adult woman who had mild COVID-19 (a few samples of this study predate the infection). Cell type and time point are not known.

The J gene is TRBJ2-7, the V gene TRBV7-6, with 8 positions matching TRBD1. From germline, CDR1 is SGHVS and CDR2 FNYEAQ. The V segment lost 4 bases and the J segment 0 bases; nucleotides outside the gene matches: 2. This CDR3 has 14 residues. In nucleotides, the CDR3 is TGTGCCAGCAGCTACAGGGGGAGCTCCTACGAGCAGTACTTC. This translates into CASSYRGSSYEQYF.

This clonotype was observed a handful of times. This sequence joins TRBV4-2 and TRBJ2-7; TRBD1 matches at 7 bases. The CDR3 runs to 14 residues. Germline V lookup: CDR1 LGHNA, CDR2 YNFKEQ. V dropped 0 bases and J dropped 2; count of bases not matched to a gene: 1. CDR3 bases: TGTGCCAGCAGCCAAGAGACAGGGACCTACGAGCAGTACTTC. Its translation is CASSQETGTYEQYF.

The chain carries TRBV12-3 or TRBV12-4 and TRBJ1-1; D might be TRBD1 (6 bases). This CDR3 is built from 14 residues. Trimming took off 6 bases at V and 5 bases at J, with 16 bases between the two ends. CDR3 sequence: CASSLDGRGTEAFF. DNA for the CDR3: TGTGCCAGCAGCCTGGACGGGAGGGGGACTGAAGCTTTCTTT.

This clonotype came up many times. The chain uses TRBV5-6 and TRBJ2-7, with TRBD1 matching 11 bases. The CDR3 length is 14 residues. After removal of 2 bases from V and 4 bases from J, the junction contained 2 bases not matched to a gene. Germline values: CDR1 SGHDT, CDR2 YYEEEE. The CDR3 region has the DNA TGTGCCAGCAGCTTCGGGACAGGGGGATACGAGCAGTACTTC. Protein sequence: CASSFGTGGYEQYF. The full variable domain, with the rest looked up from reference TRBV5-6 and TRBJ2-7, is DAGVTQSPTHLIKTRGQQVTLRCSPKSGHDTVSWYQQALGQGPQFIFQYYEEEERQRGNFPDRFSGHQFPNYSSELNVNALLLGDSALYLCASSFGTGGYEQYFGPGTRLTVT.

This clonotype was seen more than once but under ten times. V and J are TRBV7-9 and TRBJ2-7, with a weak D call TRBD1 (5 bases). Germline V gene lookup returns CDR1 SEHNR and CDR2 FQNEAQ (reference sequence). V was cut by 4 bases and J by 0 bases, with 13 bases left in between. The CDR3 consists of 15 residues. CDR3 in amino acids: CASSSPQGTSYEQYF. The CDR3 bases are TGTGCCAGCAGCTCCCCCCAGGGTACCTCCTACGAGCAGTACTTC.

The chain is built from TRBV20-1 and TRBJ2-3; no clear D gene. This CDR3 is 16 amino acids long. Germline CDR1 DFQATT, CDR2 SNEGSKA (reference sequence). Trimming left V 1 base short and J 0 bases short, with 14 bases between. CDR3 amino acids: CSARALVGPSTDTQYF. CDR3 bases: TGCAGTGCTAGAGCCCTCGTGGGCCCTAGCACAGATACGCAGTATTTT.

The sample holds many counts of this clonotype. The chain carries TRBV5-1 and TRBJ1-2; D gene ambiguous. The CDR3 is 10 residues long. The germline V and J ends were trimmed by 6 bases and 7 bases, with 7 bases remaining between them. Germline V gene sequence: CDR1 SGHRS, CDR2 YFSETQ. Here the CDR3 DNA reads TGCGCCAGCACCCGCCGTGGCTACACCTTC. Amino acids: CASTRRGYTF.

This clonotype came up a few times. The gene calls are TRBV3-1 and TRBJ2-2; 9 nucleotides line up with TRBD1. This CDR3 spans 16 amino acids. Germline CDR1 and CDR2: LGHDT and YNNKEL (reference sequence). J lost 6 bases, V lost 0 bases, and 5 bases had no gene match. CDR3 sequence: CASSQDWTGVSGELFF. The CDR3 DNA sequence: TGTGCCAGCAGCCAAGACTGGACAGGGGTTTCCGGGGAGCTGTTTTTT.

This clonotype was picked up a small number of times. The chain joins TRBV20-1 to TRBJ2-7; D unclear. Germline V gives CDR1 DFQATT, CDR2 SNEGSKA (reference sequence). V was cut by 1 base and J by 3 bases, with 7 bases left in between. CDR3 length equals 12 residues. CDR3 nucleotide sequence: TGCAGTGCTAGAGGCCCAAGCTACGAGCAGTACTTC. It yields the protein CSARGPSYEQYF.

This chain connects TRBV10-3 to TRBJ2-5, with D perhaps assigned TRBD1 or TRBD2 (5 bases each). Trimming stripped 2 bases from V and 1 base from J, with 14 bases between. The CDR3 runs to 16 residues. Germline-derived CDR1 and CDR2 are ENHRY and SYGVKD. CDR3 in amino acids: CAISEDGRGTQETQYF. The CDR3 nucleotides are TGTGCCATCAGTGAGGACGGGCGTGGGACCCAAGAGACCCAGTACTTC.

The V and J genes are TRBV20-1 and TRBJ2-1, with unresolved D. Germline loops: CDR1 DFQATT, CDR2 SNEGSKA (reference sequence). V was pared by 0 bases and J by 7 bases, with 19 bases between. The CDR3 has 16 residues. Here the CDR3 DNA reads TGCAGTGCTAGAGAGGCTGGAGTTTTTCCGGCTAATGAGCAGTTCTTC. This sequence encodes CSAREAGVFPANEQFF.

This clonotype was seen only a few times. The chain recombines TRBV7-2 with TRBJ2-5; D call uncertain. Germline V lookup: CDR1 SGHTA, CDR2 FQGNSA. Trimming cost V 3 bases and J 3 bases, with 8 bases left between them. The CDR3 length is 13 residues. CDR3 protein: CASSLEAEETQYF. The CDR3 nucleotides are TGTGCCAGCAGCTTGGAAGCAGAAGAGACCCAGTACTTC.

The gene calls are TRBV30 and TRBJ1-1; D is unresolved. With 3 bases removed from V and 1 base from J, the gap between germline ends came to 12 bases. Germline loops: CDR1 GTSNPN, CDR2 SVGIG (reference sequence). The CDR3 is 14 amino acids. CDR3 nucleotides: TGTGCCTGGAGATTTGGGCAGTCGAACACTGAAGCTTTCTTT. Its translation: CAWRFGQSNTEAFF.

The chain couples TRBV7-9 to TRBJ2-7, with D unresolved. The CDR3 sequence is 13 residues long. V lost 5 bases to trimming and J lost 0 bases, with 8 bases between them. The germline gives CDR1 SEHNR, CDR2 FQNEAQ (reference sequence). The CDR3 sequence is CASSRHSSYEQYF. The DNA for the CDR3 is TGTGCCAGCAGCCGCCATAGCTCCTACGAGCAGTACTTC. Full variable domain (remainder filled in from reference TRBV7-9 and TRBJ2-7): DTGVSQNPRHKITKRGQNVTFRCDPISEHNRLYWYRQTLGQGPEFLTYFQNEAQLEKSRLLSDRFSAERPKGSFSTLEIQRTEQGDSAMYLCASSRHSSYEQYFGPGTRLTVT.

This chain links TRBV7-2 with TRBJ2-5; a possible D gene is TRBD2 (6 bases). Looked up from germline, CDR1 is SGHTA and CDR2 is FQGNSA. This CDR3 is built from 16 residues. Trimming pared 5 bases from V and 4 bases from J, leaving 20 bases between. Here the CDR3 reads CASSPSGSGSGETQYF. DNA for the CDR3: TGTGCCAGCAGCCCAAGCGGGTCAGGGTCAGGAGAGACCCAGTACTTC.

The chain employs TRBV20-1 and TRBJ1-1; D might be TRBD1 (5 bases). Per the germline V gene, CDR1 is DFQATT and CDR2 is SNEGSKA (reference sequence). This CDR3 comprises 15 residues. With 6 bases removed from V and 4 bases from J, the gap between germline ends came to 21 bases. The CDR3, as DNA: TGCAGTGCCATGCCTTTCGACAGTATGGGCACTGAAGCTTTCTTT. Amino acids: CSAMPFDSMGTEAFF.

A few counts support this clonotype. The CDR3 DNA is TGTGCCAGCAGTTCGACAGGGACTAATGAAAAACTGTTTTTT. It is translated as CASSSTGTNEKLFF. The chain couples TRBV27 to TRBJ1-4, with 7 positions matching TRBD1. With 4 bases clipped from V and 2 bases from J, the junction kept 1 base outside the gene matches. Germline CDR1 is MNHEY and CDR2 is SMNVEV (reference sequence). This CDR3 has 14 amino acids.

This clonotype showed up just a few times. CDR3 amino acids: CASRRMNTEAFF. CDR3 DNA: TGTGCCAGCAGGAGGATGAACACTGAAGCTTTCTTT. The chain employs TRBV12-3 or TRBV12-4 and TRBJ1-1; D gene unclear. This CDR3 contains 12 residues. V lost 6 bases to trimming and J lost 0 bases, with 5 bases between them.

This chain uses TRBV7-9 with TRBJ2-7, with 11 bases identical to TRBD1. This CDR3 is built from 17 residues. Germline V gives CDR1 SEHNR, CDR2 FQNEAQ (reference sequence). Trimming cost V 0 bases and J 3 bases; bases outside gene matches: 7. CDR3 sequence: CASSLAAVGQGVYEQYF. CDR3 sequence (DNA): TGTGCCAGCAGCTTAGCGGCAGTGGGACAGGGGGTCTACGAGCAGTACTTC. The whole variable domain, remainder taken from reference TRBV7-9 and TRBJ2-7, is DTGVSQNPRHKITKRGQNVTFRCDPISEHNRLYWYRQTLGQGPEFLTYFQNEAQLEKSRLLSDRFSAERPKGSFSTLEIQRTEQGDSAMYLCASSLAAVGQGVYEQYFGPGTRLTVT.

The table lists this clonotype with a count of one. V is TRBV9 and J is TRBJ1-1; D uncertain. V was clipped by 0 bases and J by 1 base, with 16 bases between them. The germline V gene has CDR1 SGDLS and CDR2 YYNGEE. The CDR3 spans 17 residues. CDR3 sequence reads: CASSVESGATWNTEAFF. The DNA of the CDR3 is TGTGCCAGCAGCGTAGAGTCCGGTGCAACATGGAACACTGAAGCTTTCTTT.

CDR3 sequence (DNA): TGTGCCACCAGTTCGGGAGGGTTGTCCGAGCAGTACTTC. It yields the protein CATSSGGLSEQYF. The gene calls are TRBV24-1 and TRBJ2-7, with TRBD2 matching over 8 bases. V shed 6 bases and J 6 bases; nucleotides not matched to a gene: 6. The CDR3 runs 13 residues. Germline V gene data show CDR1 as KGHDR and CDR2 as SFDVKD.

The rearrangement uses TRBV4-1 and TRBJ2-1; weak D call: TRBD1 (6 bases). The germline gives CDR1 MGHRA, CDR2 YSYEKL. CDR3 length equals 16 residues. V was pared by 1 base and J by 9 bases, with 19 bases between. The CDR3 DNA reads TGCGCCAGCAGCCAAGTTAGATTCGGACAGCTCCGTGAGCAGTTCTTC. Protein product: CASSQVRFGQLREQFF.